A single sample is the source of the 29 T cell receptor beta chains below, sequenced in a study of blood T cell repertoires in COVID-19. Libraries were prepared by immunoSEQ multiplex PCR; TCRdb keeps only in-frame clonotypes and omits some of them. The sample shows around 170,000 clones, around 83% of them seen only once. Sequencing was performed on peripheral blood. The receptors originated from a man in his fifties or sixties with active or convalescent COVID-19.

The V gene is TRBV6-2 or TRBV6-3, the J gene TRBJ1-5; no clear D gene. Trimming removed 0 bases from V and 6 bases from J, with 9 bases in between. This CDR3 is 14 amino acids long. CDR1 and CDR2 (germline): MNHEY, SVGEGT. The CDR3: CASSYSGRSQPQHF. CDR3 sequence (DNA): TGTGCCAGCAGTTACTCTGGCCGTTCTCAGCCCCAGCATTTT.

The chain links TRBV6-5 to TRBJ1-1; unclear D gene. V was cut by 6 bases and J by 4 bases, with 15 bases left in between. The CDR3 loop spans 14 amino acids. Germline V gene data show CDR1 as MNHEY and CDR2 as SVGAGI. The CDR3 bases are TGTGCCAGCAGCAGACCCCAGGCTTCCACTGAAGCTTTCTTT. Residues: CASSRPQASTEAFF.

This chain joins TRBV6-5 and TRBJ1-2; D remains ambiguous. V gave up 5 bases and J gave up 2 bases, with 15 bases separating them. CDR1 and CDR2 from the germline V gene are MNHEY and SVGAGI. This CDR3 spans 15 amino acids. The CDR3 DNA sequence: TGTGCCAGCAGTCGGGCGGGCAGCTTCAACTATGGCTACACCTTC. Translating gives CASSRAGSFNYGYTF.

The V gene is TRBV2, the J gene TRBJ1-2; tentatively, D is TRBD1 (6 bases). Trimming took off 5 bases at V and 1 base at J, with 14 bases between the two ends. The CDR3 is 15 amino acids. The germline CDR1 and CDR2 sequences are SNHLY and FYNNEI. This CDR3 is CASSQGSGGNYGYTF. The CDR3 DNA follows: TGTGCCAGCAGTCAGGGGAGCGGCGGTAACTATGGCTACACCTTC.

The chain joins TRBV7-3 to TRBJ2-3; TRBD2 agrees at 10 bases. Germline V gene data show CDR1 as SGHTA and CDR2 as FQGTGA. The CDR3 consists of 15 residues. Unmatched junction bases numbered 4, after V lost 5 bases and J lost 2 bases. Here the CDR3 reads CASSPSGGPTDTQYF. The CDR3 nucleotides are TGTGCCAGCAGCCCTAGCGGGGGCCCCACAGATACGCAGTATTTT.

The chain has TRBV5-1 and TRBJ1-1, with D possibly matching TRBD1 (5 bases). Germline CDR1 is SGHRS and CDR2 is YFSETQ. Trimming left V 0 bases short and J 1 base short, with 10 bases between. This CDR3 is 15 amino acids long. The DNA for the CDR3 is TGCGCCAGCAGCTTGGCCTTGGGGGGGAACACTGAAGCTTTCTTT. Protein sequence: CASSLALGGNTEAFF.

The chain is built from TRBV12-3 or TRBV12-4 and TRBJ1-2; 8 nucleotides match TRBD1. CDR3 length: 11 amino acids. After removal of 6 bases from V and 8 bases from J, the junction contained 2 bases not matched to a gene. The CDR3 DNA follows: TGTGCCAGCAGGAACAGGGGGGGCTACACCTTC. Translating gives CASRNRGGYTF.

CDR3 sequence: CASSSLARGGRAEAFF. CDR3 DNA sequence: TGTGCCAGCAGCTCGCTTGCGAGAGGGGGCAGGGCTGAAGCTTTCTTT. The chain carries TRBV5-6 and TRBJ1-1; 7 bases align to TRBD1. The CDR3 runs to 16 residues. Germline lookup yields CDR1 SGHDT and CDR2 YYEEEE. The V gene end was trimmed by 3 bases and the J gene end by 6 bases; junction bases not matched to a gene: 14.

V and J are TRBV15 and TRBJ2-5, with TRBD2 matching over 12 bases. This CDR3 has 16 residues. The V and J ends lost 5 bases and 2 bases, in that order; junction bases with no gene match: 6. Germline CDR1 is LNHNV and CDR2 is YYDKDF (reference sequence). Here the CDR3 reads CATSGGLAGQQETQYF. CDR3 bases: TGTGCCACCAGCGGAGGACTAGCGGGACAACAAGAGACCCAGTACTTC.

CDR3 amino acids: CASSLGVGRGEETQYF. CDR3 in DNA: TGTGCCAGCAGCTTAGGGGTTGGGCGGGGGGAAGAGACCCAGTACTTC. V usage is TRBV7-2 and J usage is TRBJ2-5; 8 bases fit TRBD2. V gave up 1 base and J gave up 3 bases; unmatched junction bases: 7. This CDR3 has 16 residues. Per germline, CDR1 SGHTA and CDR2 FQGNSA.

The genes are TRBV5-1 and TRBJ2-5; D remains unclear. The CDR3 is 14 residues long. V dropped 4 bases and J dropped 1 base, with 11 bases sitting between them. In germline, CDR1 is SGHRS, CDR2 YFSETQ. The CDR3 is CASSGGAIQETQYF. Written as DNA, the CDR3 is TGCGCCAGCAGCGGTGGAGCGATCCAAGAGACCCAGTACTTC. The full variable domain, in which reference TRBV5-1 and TRBJ2-5 provide the parts outside the CDR3, is KAGVTQTPRYLIKTRGQQVTLSCSPISGHRSVSWYQQTPGQGLQFLFEYFSETQRNKGNFPGRFSGRQFSNSRSEMNVSTLELGDSALYLCASSGGAIQETQYFGPGTRLLVL.

This sequence joins TRBV6-5 and TRBJ2-7; the D is unclear. The V gene's germline CDR1 is MNHEY and CDR2 SVGAGI. V lost 2 bases and J lost 0, with 8 bases in between. The CDR3 consists of 14 residues. The CDR3 spells CASSYRPGSYEQYF. DNA for the CDR3: TGTGCCAGCAGTTACCGACCAGGCTCCTACGAGCAGTACTTC.

V usage is TRBV24-1 and J usage is TRBJ2-5; no clear D. Trimming stripped 1 base from V and 2 bases from J, with 10 bases between. Germline lookup yields CDR1 KGHDR and CDR2 SFDVKD. This CDR3 is built from 15 residues. In DNA, the CDR3 is TGTGCCACCAGTGATTTTGGCAGTACACAAGAGACCCAGTACTTC. As protein: CATSDFGSTQETQYF.

The V call is TRBV19, the J call TRBJ1-1; the match to TRBD1 covers 8 bases. Germline V gene sequence: CDR1 LNHDA, CDR2 SQIVND (reference sequence). The CDR3 extends over 14 amino acids. Losses at the gene ends were 4 bases for V and 1 base for J; bases not matched to a gene: 2. The CDR3 loop reads CASSTGTGNTEAFF. In DNA form, the CDR3 reads TGTGCCAGTAGTACGGGGACAGGGAACACTGAAGCTTTCTTT. The full variable domain, in which reference TRBV19 and TRBJ1-1 provide the parts outside the CDR3, is DGGITQSPKYLFRKEGQNVTLSCEQNLNHDAMYWYRQDPGQGLRLIYYSQIVNDFQKGDIAEGYSVSREKKESFPLTVTSAQKNPTAFYLCASSTGTGNTEAFFGQGTRLTVV.

The chain joins TRBV5-8 to TRBJ2-2; 8 bases are shared with TRBD1. V was pared by 7 bases and J by 8 bases, with 16 bases of the junction left unmatched. The V gene's germline CDR1 is SGHTS and CDR2 YDEGEE. The CDR3 spans 16 residues. The CDR3 DNA reads as TGTGCCAGCGTGCTGGAGCGACAGGGGAATATTGGGGAGCTGTTTTTT. Its protein product is CASVLERQGNIGELFF.

This clone occurred once. The chain links TRBV10-3 to TRBJ1-1, with a weak D call TRBD1 (6 bases). Per the germline V gene, CDR1 is ENHRY and CDR2 is SYGVKD. V was pared by 3 bases and J by 8 bases, with 10 bases between. There are 12 residues in the CDR3. CDR3 sequence reads: CAISEQDREAFF. The CDR3 region has the DNA TGTGCCATCAGTGAACAGGACAGAGAAGCTTTCTTT.

V usage is TRBV7-2 and J usage is TRBJ2-7; TRBD1 aligns across 11 bases. Germline V gives CDR1 SGHTA, CDR2 FQGNSA. The V segment lost 7 bases and the J segment 2 bases; nucleotides outside the gene matches: 10. This CDR3 comprises 16 residues. The CDR3 loop is CASIHGQGALTYEQYF. The CDR3 DNA reads as TGTGCCAGCATCCATGGACAGGGGGCGTTAACCTACGAGCAGTACTTC.

J is TRBJ1-6 and V is TRBV15; perhaps TRBD1 as D (6 bases). The CDR3 has 14 amino acids. V was clipped by 5 bases and J by 7 bases, with 12 bases between them. The germline V gene encodes CDR1 LNHNV and CDR2 YYDKDF (reference sequence). For the CDR3, the DNA is TGTGCCACCAGCCAGGACAGAGGCAATTCACCCCTCCACTTT. Translation: CATSQDRGNSPLHF. Looking up the rest from reference TRBV15 and TRBJ1-6 gives the full variable domain: DAMVIQNPRYQVTQFGKPVTLSCSQTLNHNVMYWYQQKSSQAPKLLFHYYDKDFNNEADTPDNFQSRRPNTSFCFLDIRSPGLGDTAMYLCATSQDRGNSPLHFGNGTRLTVT.

This rearrangement joins TRBV7-6 to TRBJ2-3, with a weak D call TRBD2 (7 bases). The CDR3 spans 16 residues. The germline gives CDR1 SGHVS, CDR2 FNYEAQ. V was trimmed by 4 bases and J by 1 base, leaving 15 bases between them. The CDR3 DNA is TGTGCCAGCAGCTCCCGACTAGCAGGGGGCACAGATACGCAGTATTTT. This translates into CASSSRLAGGTDTQYF.

The chain uses TRBV14 and TRBJ2-1; 9 bases align to TRBD2. The germline V gene encodes CDR1 SGHDN and CDR2 FVKESK. The CDR3 length is 16 residues. After removal of 4 bases from V and 9 bases from J, the junction contained 13 bases not matched to a gene. For the CDR3, the DNA is TGTGCCAGCAGCCCCTTCCTTGCGGGGGGGCTCGGTGAGCAGTTCTTC. Residues: CASSPFLAGGLGEQFF.

V is TRBV5-1 and J is TRBJ2-4; D is perhaps TRBD2 (7 bases). CDR1 and CDR2 (germline): SGHRS, YFSETQ. Trimming left V 0 bases short and J 7 bases short, with 11 bases between. CDR3 length: 14 residues. The CDR3 sequence: CASSLGGGRNIQYF. CDR3 DNA: TGCGCCAGCAGCTTGGGCGGGGGCCGGAACATTCAGTACTTC.

The rearrangement joins TRBV5-1 to TRBJ1-5; D not resolved. Per germline, CDR1 SGHRS and CDR2 YFSETQ. This CDR3 contains 13 residues. V gave up 0 bases and J gave up 3 bases, with 4 bases separating them. DNA for the CDR3: TGCGCCAGCAGCTTGGGCGTCAATCAGCCCCAGCATTTT. Encoded protein: CASSLGVNQPQHF.

The rearrangement links TRBV11-2 to TRBJ1-2, with a tentative D call TRBD1 (5 bases). V was shortened by 0 bases and J by 6 bases, with 8 bases between the two germline ends. This CDR3 is 13 amino acids long. CDR1 is SGHAT and CDR2 is FQNNGV in the germline V gene. The CDR3 bases are TGTGCCAGCAGCTTAGACAGGGTCCATGGCTACACCTTC. Protein product: CASSLDRVHGYTF.

This rearrangement joins TRBV5-1 to TRBJ2-7, with TRBD1 identical over 8 bases. The ends lost 0 bases at V and 5 bases at J; junction bases unmatched: 7. Germline values: CDR1 SGHRS, CDR2 YFSETQ. The CDR3 has 15 residues. The CDR3 region is CASSLAVTGEDEQYF. CDR3 bases: TGCGCCAGCAGCTTGGCCGTGACAGGGGAGGACGAGCAGTACTTC.

This clone was observed once. The CDR3: CASSRLLAGVLEQYF. The CDR3 DNA is TGTGCCAGCAGCCGGCTACTAGCGGGAGTTCTCGAGCAGTACTTC. The V gene is TRBV13, the J gene TRBJ2-7; 11 bases match TRBD2. Germline-derived CDR1 and CDR2 are PRHDT and FYEKMQ (reference sequence). The length of the CDR3 is 15 residues. Trimming removed 5 bases from V and 6 bases from J; junction bases left unmatched: 9.

This chain links TRBV6-2 or TRBV6-3 with TRBJ2-7, with D possibly being TRBD1 (5 bases). The V end lost 6 bases, the J end lost 3 bases, and 18 bases lay between the germline ends. Germline CDR1 MNHEY, CDR2 SVGEGT. The CDR3 is 15 residues long. CDR3 sequence: CASSPVFLGVYEQYF. The CDR3 nucleotides read TGTGCCAGCAGCCCAGTGTTCTTAGGGGTCTACGAGCAGTACTTC.

This chain uses TRBV18 with TRBJ2-5; TRBD1 matches 10 bases. Losses at the gene ends were 5 bases for V and 3 bases for J; bases not matched to a gene: 6. CDR1 and CDR2 from the germline V gene are KGHSH and LQKENI. CDR3 length equals 15 residues. CDR3 coding DNA: TGTGCCAGCTCAACCTCCGGGACAGGGGAAGAGACCCAGTACTTC. Its protein product is CASSTSGTGEETQYF.

Worth noting for this clone: At one boundary the junction diverges from the germline segment, which might be a read error. The V call is TRBV28, the J call TRBJ2-7; perhaps TRBD2 as D (6 bases). Per the germline V gene, CDR1 is MDHEN and CDR2 is SYDVKM. This CDR3 region has 11 residues. The CDR3 nucleotides read TGTACCAGCAGTTTGGGAGGCGAGCAGTACTTC. Amino acids: CTSSLGGEQYF.

This clone was observed a few times. This sequence joins TRBV2 and TRBJ1-2, with TRBD1 matching 10 bases. V shed 5 bases, J shed 8 bases, and the junction held 5 bases outside the gene matches. Germline lookup yields CDR1 SNHLY and CDR2 FYNNEI. The CDR3 consists of 13 residues. Here the CDR3 reads CASSQDRGPGYTF. CDR3 nucleotide sequence: TGTGCCAGCAGTCAAGACAGGGGGCCGGGCTACACCTTC. The full variable domain, rest sourced from reference TRBV2 and TRBJ1-2, is EPEVTQTPSHQVTQMGQEVILRCVPISNHLYFYWYRQILGQKVEFLVSFYNNEISEKSEIFDDQFSVERPDGSNFTLKIRSTKLEDSAMYFCASSQDRGPGYTFGSGTRLTVV.